This passage covers 15 T cell receptor delta chains from one sample sequenced in a study of γδ T cells in repeated Plasmodium falciparum infection. Flow sorting of PBMC yielded separate Vgamma9/Vdelta2+ and Vdelta2-negative gammadelta T cell populations for bulk repertoire analysis. TCRdb used CATT to re-call clones from the multiplex PCR reads. This sample carries around 86,000 delta-chain clones, around 1.4% of them seen once, and the ten largest clones take around 8.1%. Input material: gamma-delta T cells from blood. These receptors were obtained from a pool of human donors (malaria-infected and uninfected, not separated).

This clone has a count of ten or more. A read error likely explains this, since a far larger clone differs by one base. Other nucleotide sequences in the sample specify the same CDR3. The J gene is TRDJ1, the V gene TRDV3, with 10 bases that match TRDD3. TCRdb carries no J gene annotation; the J gene was assigned here by matching the DNA with germline. This CDR3 region has 20 residues. Germline CDR1 TVYSNPD, CDR2 GDNSRS (reference sequence). The CDR3 DNA reads TGTGCCTTTATTGGTCCCCGGTACTGGGGGATTTCAAAGTACACCGACAAACTCATCTTT. Amino acids: CAFIGPRYWGISKYTDKLIF.

In regard to this clone: A far larger clone is one base from this, pointing to a likely read error. Other DNA sequences of this sample code for an identical CDR3. There is no J gene call, but TRDV1 is given as the V gene. This CDR3 is 15 amino acids long. The germline V gene encodes CDR1 TSWWSYY and CDR2 QGS. CDR3: CALGGDPDPADKLIF. The CDR3, as DNA: TGTGCTCTTGGGGGGGACCCCGATCCTGCCGATAAACTCATCTTC.

This clone appeared many times. This DNA translates differently at residue 4 from the TCRdb protein, which is that of a much larger clone; a read error is likely, and the protein shown is the DNA's own translation. The rearrangement uses TRDV2 and TRDJ3; 13 positions match TRDD3. CDR3 size: 19 residues. J lost 3 bases, V lost 5 bases, and 9 bases had no gene match. The germline V gene has CDR1 GEAIGNYY and CDR2 EKD. The CDR3 reads CACAPVLGDTGWDTRQMFF. The CDR3 bases are TGTGCCTGTGCCCCCGTACTGGGGGATACGGGCTGGGACACCCGACAGATGTTTTTC.

For this clone: TCRdb's protein for this DNA is that of a much larger clone and differs from the translation at residue 2, likely a read error; the protein shown is the DNA translation. V gene TRDV1 combines with J gene TRDJ1; D might be TRDD2 or TRDD3, each matching 6 bases. There are 19 residues in the CDR3. The germline V gene encodes CDR1 TSWWSYY and CDR2 QGS. The CDR3 sequence: CSLGELRFLSGVLTDKLIF. CDR3 nucleotides: TGTTCTCTTGGGGAACTCCGATTCCTATCTGGGGTTCTAACCGATAAACTCATCTTT.

In this sample, this clone turned up many times. This chain joins TRDV1 and TRDJ1; no clear D gene. Trimming cost V 0 bases and J 6 bases, with 17 bases left between them. The CDR3 extends over 16 amino acids. Germline V lookup: CDR1 TSWWSYY, CDR2 QGS. The CDR3: CALGELRGPPAYKLIF. DNA for the CDR3: TGTGCTCTTGGGGAACTCCGGGGCCCGCCGGCCTATAAACTCATCTTT.

This clone was recorded many times. The protein TCRdb lists belongs to a much larger clone and differs from this DNA's translation at residue 11, which points to a read error; the protein shown is made from the DNA. This chain connects TRDV2 to TRDJ1; 9 positions match TRDD3. Germline values: CDR1 GEAIGNYY, CDR2 EKD. CDR3 length: 14 residues. The CDR3 bases are TGTGCCTGTGACCCCTGGGGGATCCCCGATAGACTCATCTTT. It codes for CACDPWGIPDRLIF.

In its sample, this clone was seen a few times. The TCRdb record carries a much larger clone's protein, which differs from this DNA's translation at residues 5 and 8; a read error is the likely cause, and the protein listed here is the DNA translation. This chain links TRDV3 with TRDJ1, with TRDD3 matching over 8 bases. Trimming at V came to 2 bases and at J to 11 bases, leaving 7 bases not matched to a gene. Looked up from germline, CDR1 is TVYSNPD and CDR2 is GDNSRS (reference sequence). The CDR3 loop spans 11 amino acids. The CDR3 DNA follows: TGTGCCTTTTCCCCGAGGGGATACCTCATCTTT. Translation: CAFSPRGYLIF. The variable domain in full, completed from reference TRDV3 and TRDJ1, reads CDKVTQSSPDQTVASGSEVVLLCTYDTVYSNPDLFWYRIRPDYSFQFVFYGDNSRSEGADFTQGRFSVKHILTQKAFHLVISPVRTEDSATYYCAFSPRGYLIFGKGTRVTVEP.

In regard to this clone: The TCRdb protein comes from a much larger clone and disagrees with this DNA's translation at residue 17, likely due to a read error; the protein given here is derived from the DNA. V gene assignment gives TRDV2, but the J gene was left uncalled; the table's D gene call, TRDD3, was not cross checked with the DNA. CDR1 and CDR2 from the germline V gene are GEAIGNYY and EKD. This CDR3 spans 19 amino acids. The CDR3 sequence: CACDTATLLGEPHTDKPIF. The CDR3 DNA sequence: TGTGCCTGTGACACCGCGACTCTACTGGGGGAGCCGCACACCGATAAACCCATCTTT.

A few counts support this clone. This probably arose from a read error, given a far larger clone one base away. Other DNA sequences in this specimen translate into the identical CDR3. V gene assignment gives TRDV2, but the J gene was left uncalled; TRDD3 is taken as the D call from the table, unchecked against the DNA. CDR1 is GEAIGNYY, CDR2 EKD, per germline. The CDR3 contains 14 residues. The CDR3 nucleotides read TGTGCCTGTGTTTACTGGGGTCTCGCCGATAAACTCATCTTC. Protein product: CACVYWGLADKLIF.

As to this clone: The protein that TCRdb holds for this DNA derives from a much larger clone and differs from the translated DNA at residue 5, which likely indicates a read error; the protein shown here is translated from the DNA. The V and J genes are TRDV2 and TRDJ1, with 11 positions matching TRDD3. Germline CDR1 is GEAIGNYY and CDR2 is EKD. Trimming at V came to 3 bases and at J to 3 bases, leaving 8 bases not matched to a gene. CDR3 size: 16 residues. The CDR3 nucleotides read TGTGCCTGTGACGCCGTACTGGGGGATAGTCCCGATAAACTCATCTTT. Translation: CACDAVLGDSPDKLIF.

For this clone: The TCRdb protein comes from a much larger clone and disagrees with this DNA's translation at residue 16, likely due to a read error; the protein given here is derived from the DNA. The chain joins TRDV3 to TRDJ1; 13 nucleotides align to TRDD3. Germline matching of the DNA provided the J gene here, since TCRdb leaves it blank. The CDR3 runs to 23 residues. Trimming took 1 base from V and 3 from J; bases not matched to a gene: 29. CDR1 and CDR2 from the germline V gene are TVYSNPD and GDNSRS (reference sequence). The CDR3, as DNA: TGTGCCTTTATCTACCCACGGCCAAAATTACTAACTGGGGGATACGTCCCCTCCGATAAACTCATCTTT. Amino acid sequence: CAFIYPRPKLLTGGYVPSDKLIF.

This clone appeared a few times. The TCRdb protein, from a much larger clone, departs from this DNA's translation at residue 5, likely by read error; the protein shown derives from the DNA. With the J gene uncalled, the V gene is TRDV1. The length of the CDR3 is 13 residues. CDR1 is TSWWSYY, CDR2 QGS, per germline. The CDR3 protein is CALVERRSGRLIF. The CDR3 DNA reads as TGTGCTCTCGTTGAGCGGAGGTCGGGGCGGCTCATCTTT.

Points on this clone: The protein in TCRdb stems from a much larger clone and differs at residue 8 from this DNA's translation, likely a read error; here the protein is translated from the DNA. This rearrangement joins TRDV1 to TRDJ1; D may be TRDD2 or TRDD3 (5 bases each). TCRdb records no J gene; here it was assigned by comparing the DNA to germline. V was trimmed by 0 bases and J by 0 bases, leaving 26 bases between them. This CDR3 comprises 21 residues. Germline V gene data show CDR1 as TSWWSYY and CDR2 as QGS. The CDR3 region is CALGELEGVPMPYWYTDKLIF. CDR3 bases: TGTGCTCTTGGGGAACTAGAGGGAGTGCCCATGCCCTACTGGTACACCGATAAACTCATCTTT.

The table lists this clone with a few counts. TCRdb has a much larger clone's protein, which differs at residue 5 from the translation of this DNA, likely because of a read error; what is shown is the protein translated from the DNA. This chain connects TRDV2 to TRDJ1; tentative D call: TRDD3 (6 bases). CDR3 size: 15 residues. V was trimmed by 3 bases and J by 4 bases, leaving 17 bases between them. CDR1 is GEAIGNYY, CDR2 EKD, per germline. CDR3 coding DNA: TGTGCCTGTGACTCCCGATACGCCGGGGGCGATAAACTCATCTTT. Encoded protein: CACDSRYAGGDKLIF.

Regarding this clone: This likely came from a read error, as a far larger clone is one base away. Other DNA sequences in this specimen translate into the identical CDR3. The gene calls are TRDV1 and TRDJ1, with D perhaps TRDD3 (5 bases). The J gene comes from matching the DNA to germline here; TCRdb lacks it. The CDR3 runs 20 residues. Germline-derived CDR1 and CDR2 are TSWWSYY and QGS. Here the CDR3 DNA reads TGTGCCCTTGGGGAATGGGGTACTCCGACGGATAACCCCGGCACCGATAAACTCATCTTT. This sequence encodes CALGEWGTPTDNPGTDKLIF.